This TCR beta chain appears in the sequencing data of a study of blood T cell repertoires in COVID-19. Data came from immunoSEQ multiplex PCR; TCRdb stores just in-frame clones and leaves some out. The table has 150,000 to 200,000 clones, 80% to 90% seen once; the top ten hold 1% to 1.2%. Germline values: CDR1 LGHDT, CDR2 YNNKEL (reference sequence). CDR3 length equals 12 residues. V was trimmed by 0 bases and J by 14 bases, leaving 10 bases between them. The receptor was derived from a man in his forties or fifties with acute or convalescent COVID-19. The sample taken for sequencing was peripheral blood. The V gene is TRBV3-1 (or the pseudogene TRBV3-2), the J gene TRBJ1-4; maybe TRBD1 (6 bases). In nucleotides, the CDR3 is TGTGCCAGCAGCCAAGACAGGGGACGGCTGTTTTTT. Its translation is CASSQDRGRLFF.